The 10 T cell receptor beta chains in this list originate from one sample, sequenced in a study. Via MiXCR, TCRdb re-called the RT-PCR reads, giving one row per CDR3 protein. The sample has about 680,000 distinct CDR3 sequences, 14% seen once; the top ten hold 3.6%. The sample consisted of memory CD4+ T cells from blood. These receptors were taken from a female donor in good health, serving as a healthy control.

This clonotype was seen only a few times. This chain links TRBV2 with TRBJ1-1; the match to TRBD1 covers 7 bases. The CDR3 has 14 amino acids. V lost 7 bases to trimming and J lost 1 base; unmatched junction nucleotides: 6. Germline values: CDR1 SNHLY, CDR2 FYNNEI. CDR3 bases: TGTGCCAGCACCGAACAGGGGACGAACACTGAAGCTTTCTTT. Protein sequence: CASTEQGTNTEAFF. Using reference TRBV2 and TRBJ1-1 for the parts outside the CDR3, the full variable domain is EPEVTQTPSHQVTQMGQEVILRCVPISNHLYFYWYRQILGQKVEFLVSFYNNEISEKSEIFDDQFSVERPDGSNFTLKIRSTKLEDSAMYFCASTEQGTNTEAFFGQGTRLTVV.

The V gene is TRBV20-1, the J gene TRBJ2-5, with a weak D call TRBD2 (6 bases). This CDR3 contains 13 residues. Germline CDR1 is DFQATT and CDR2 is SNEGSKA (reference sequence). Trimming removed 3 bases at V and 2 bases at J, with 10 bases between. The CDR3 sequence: CSASPRGQETQYF. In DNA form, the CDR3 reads TGCAGTGCTAGCCCGCGGGGTCAAGAGACCCAGTACTTC.

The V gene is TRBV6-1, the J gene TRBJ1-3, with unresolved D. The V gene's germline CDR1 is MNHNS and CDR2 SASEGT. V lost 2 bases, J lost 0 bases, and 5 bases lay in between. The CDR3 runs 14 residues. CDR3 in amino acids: CASSERASGNTIYF. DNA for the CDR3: TGTGCCAGCAGTGAACGGGCCTCTGGAAACACCATATATTTT.

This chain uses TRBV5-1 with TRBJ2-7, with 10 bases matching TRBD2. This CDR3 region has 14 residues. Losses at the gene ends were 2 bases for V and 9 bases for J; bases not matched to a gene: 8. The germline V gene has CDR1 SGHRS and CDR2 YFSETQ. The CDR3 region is CASSFQREGLSQYF. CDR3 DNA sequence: TGCGCCAGCAGCTTCCAGCGGGAGGGCCTATCGCAGTACTTC.

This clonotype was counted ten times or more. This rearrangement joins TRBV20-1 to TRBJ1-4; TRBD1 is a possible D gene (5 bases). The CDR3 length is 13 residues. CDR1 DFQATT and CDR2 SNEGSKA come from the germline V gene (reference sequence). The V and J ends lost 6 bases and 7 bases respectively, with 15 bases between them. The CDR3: CSANQGSPEKLFF. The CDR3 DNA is TGCAGTGCCAACCAGGGCAGTCCTGAAAAACTGTTTTTT.

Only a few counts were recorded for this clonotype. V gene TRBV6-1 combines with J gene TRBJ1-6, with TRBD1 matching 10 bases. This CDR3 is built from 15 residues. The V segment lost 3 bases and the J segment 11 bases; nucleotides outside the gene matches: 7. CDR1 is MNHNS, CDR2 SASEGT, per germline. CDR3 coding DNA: TGTGCCAGCAGTGACCCGGGACAGGGGATCCCACCCCTCCACTTT. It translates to CASSDPGQGIPPLHF.

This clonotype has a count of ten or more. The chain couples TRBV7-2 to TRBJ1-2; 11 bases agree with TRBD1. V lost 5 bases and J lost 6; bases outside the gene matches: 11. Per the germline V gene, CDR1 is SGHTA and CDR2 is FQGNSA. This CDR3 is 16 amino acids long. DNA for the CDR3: TGTGCCAGCAGCGTAAGGACAGGGGGCCGGATGAATGGCTACACCTTC. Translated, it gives CASSVRTGGRMNGYTF.

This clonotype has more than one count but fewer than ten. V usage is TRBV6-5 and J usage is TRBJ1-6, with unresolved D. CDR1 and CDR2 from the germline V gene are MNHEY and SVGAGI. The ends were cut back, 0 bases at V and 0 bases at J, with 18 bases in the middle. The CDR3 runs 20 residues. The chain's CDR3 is CASSYSKAGRFSSYNSPLHF. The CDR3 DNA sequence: TGTGCCAGCAGTTACTCGAAAGCTGGCAGGTTTAGCTCCTATAATTCACCCCTCCACTTT.

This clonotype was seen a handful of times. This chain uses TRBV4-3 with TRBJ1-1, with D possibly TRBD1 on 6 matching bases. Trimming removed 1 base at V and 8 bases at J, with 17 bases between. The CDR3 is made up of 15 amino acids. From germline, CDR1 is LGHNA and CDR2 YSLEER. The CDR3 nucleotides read TGCGCCAGCAGCCAAGGGATGGGGGCGGGAGGAGAAGCTTTCTTT. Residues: CASSQGMGAGGEAFF.

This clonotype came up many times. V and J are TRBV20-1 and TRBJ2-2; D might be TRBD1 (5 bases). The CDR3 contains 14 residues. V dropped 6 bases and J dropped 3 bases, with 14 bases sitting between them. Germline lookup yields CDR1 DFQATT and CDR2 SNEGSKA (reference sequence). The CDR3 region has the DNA TGCAGTGCCACGAAACAGGCATACACCGGGGAGCTGTTTTTT. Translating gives CSATKQAYTGELFF.